The present TCR beta chain was sequenced within a study of blood T cell repertoires in COVID-19. This CDR3 is 12 amino acids long. Trimming stripped 3 bases from V and 7 bases from J, with 4 bases between. Assay: immunoSEQ multiplex PCR; the TCRdb copy retains only in-frame clones and omits some. The data contain roughly 500,000 clones, roughly nine tenths of them singletons. The chain joins TRBV12-3 or TRBV12-4 to TRBJ1-6; D is ambiguous. Input material: PBMCs or T cells enriched from blood (not recorded which). The source is a woman aged 55-70 years who had recovered from COVID-19. In nucleotides, the CDR3 is TGTGCCAGCAGTTTCCCAAATTCACCCCTCCACTTT. This gives the protein CASSFPNSPLHF.